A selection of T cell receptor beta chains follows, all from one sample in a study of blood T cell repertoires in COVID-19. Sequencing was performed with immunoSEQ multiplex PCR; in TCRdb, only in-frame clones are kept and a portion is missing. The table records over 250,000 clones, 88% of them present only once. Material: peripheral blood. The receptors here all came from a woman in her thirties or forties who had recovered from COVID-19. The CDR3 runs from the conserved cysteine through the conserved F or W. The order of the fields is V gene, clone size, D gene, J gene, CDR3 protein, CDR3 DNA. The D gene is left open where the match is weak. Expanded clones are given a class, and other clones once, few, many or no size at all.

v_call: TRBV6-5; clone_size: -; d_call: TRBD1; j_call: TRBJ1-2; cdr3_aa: CASSYRQGNGYTF; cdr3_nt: TGTGCCAGCAGTTACCGACAGGGTAATGGCTACACCTTC
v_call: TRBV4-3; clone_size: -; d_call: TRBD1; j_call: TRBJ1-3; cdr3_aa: CASSINDRGGNTIYF; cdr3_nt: TGCGCCAGCAGCATCAATGACAGGGGTGGAAACACCATATATTTT
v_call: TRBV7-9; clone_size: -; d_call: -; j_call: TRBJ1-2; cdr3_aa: CASSFTDGNYGYTF; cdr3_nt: TGTGCCAGCAGCTTCACTGACGGGAACTATGGCTACACCTTC
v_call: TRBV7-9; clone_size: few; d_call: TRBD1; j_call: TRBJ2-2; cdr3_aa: CASSLGDRGANTGELFF; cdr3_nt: TGTGCCAGCAGCTTAGGGGACAGGGGGGCGAACACCGGGGAGCTGTTTTTT
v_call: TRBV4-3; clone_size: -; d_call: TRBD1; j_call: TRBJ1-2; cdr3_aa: CASSQALAGTEDGYTF; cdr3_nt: TGCGCCAGCAGCCAAGCCCTTGCCGGGACAGAGGATGGCTACACCTTC
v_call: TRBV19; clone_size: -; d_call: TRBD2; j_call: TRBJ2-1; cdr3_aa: CASSPRLAGNEQFF; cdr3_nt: TGTGCCAGTAGTCCTCGACTAGCGGGTAATGAGCAGTTCTTC
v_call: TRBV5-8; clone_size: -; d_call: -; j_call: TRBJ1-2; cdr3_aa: CASSLLRNYGYTF; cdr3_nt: TGTGCCAGCAGCTTACTCCGAAACTATGGCTACACCTTC
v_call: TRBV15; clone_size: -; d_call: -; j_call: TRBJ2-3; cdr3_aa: CATSRSGLAQYF; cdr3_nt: TGTGCCACCAGCAGATCGGGACTGGCGCAGTATTTT
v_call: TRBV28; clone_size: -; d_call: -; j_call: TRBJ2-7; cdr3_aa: CASIGGDEQYF; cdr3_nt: TGTGCCAGCATAGGGGGGGACGAGCAGTACTTC
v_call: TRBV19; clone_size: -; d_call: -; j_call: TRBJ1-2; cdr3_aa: CASSMRTITANYGYTF; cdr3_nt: TGTGCCAGTAGTATGAGGACAATCACGGCCAACTATGGCTACACCTTC
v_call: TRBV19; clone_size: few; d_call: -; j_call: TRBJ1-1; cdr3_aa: CASSRTETNTEAFF; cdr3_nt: TGTGCCAGTAGCCGGACAGAGACGAACACTGAAGCTTTCTTT
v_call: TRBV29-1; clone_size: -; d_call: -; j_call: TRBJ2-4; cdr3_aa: CSATGSKNIQYF; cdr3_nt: TGCAGCGCCACAGGGTCCAAAAACATTCAGTACTTC
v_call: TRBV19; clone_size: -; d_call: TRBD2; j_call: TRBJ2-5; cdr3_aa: CASSPGTSGGESAQYF; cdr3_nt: TGTGCCAGTAGTCCCGGGACTAGCGGGGGGGAATCGGCCCAGTACTTC
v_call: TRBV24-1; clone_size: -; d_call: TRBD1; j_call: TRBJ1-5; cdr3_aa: CATSDPGQGSNQPQHF; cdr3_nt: TGTGCCACCAGTGACCCAGGACAGGGAAGCAATCAGCCCCAGCATTTT
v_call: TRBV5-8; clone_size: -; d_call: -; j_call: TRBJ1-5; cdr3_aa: CASTPWQVNQPQHF; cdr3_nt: TGTGCCAGCACCCCCTGGCAGGTCAATCAGCCCCAGCATTTT
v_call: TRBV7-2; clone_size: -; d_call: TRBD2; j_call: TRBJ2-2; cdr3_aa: CASSPVTSAGGELFF; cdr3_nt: TGTGCCAGCAGCCCCGTCACTAGCGCGGGCGGGGAGCTGTTTTTT
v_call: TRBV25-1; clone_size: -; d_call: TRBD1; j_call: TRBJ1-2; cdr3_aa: CASSDVGRGGYTF; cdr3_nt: TGTGCCAGCAGTGATGTCGGCAGGGGGGGCTACACCTTC
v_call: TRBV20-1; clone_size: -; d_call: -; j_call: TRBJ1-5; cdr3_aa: CSASGGGNQPQHF; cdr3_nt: TGCAGTGCTAGTGGGGGGGGCAATCAGCCCCAGCATTTT
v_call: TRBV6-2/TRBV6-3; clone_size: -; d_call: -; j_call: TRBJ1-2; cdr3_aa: CASSYPRQGTNYGYTF; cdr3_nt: TGTGCCAGCAGTTACCCCAGGCAGGGGACCAACTATGGCTACACCTTC
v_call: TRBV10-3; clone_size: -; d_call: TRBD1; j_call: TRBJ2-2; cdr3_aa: CAIKGAGGTGELFF; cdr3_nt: TGTGCCATCAAGGGGGCAGGGGGCACCGGGGAGCTGTTTTTT
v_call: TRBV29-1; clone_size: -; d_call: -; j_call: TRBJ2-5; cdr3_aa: CSVEGGDGETQYF; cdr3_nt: TGCAGCGTTGAAGGGGGGGACGGGGAGACCCAGTACTTC
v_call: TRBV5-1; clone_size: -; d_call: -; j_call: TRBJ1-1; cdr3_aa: CASSLERNPGTEAFF; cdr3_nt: TGCGCCAGCAGCTTGGAGCGGAACCCGGGCACTGAAGCTTTCTTT
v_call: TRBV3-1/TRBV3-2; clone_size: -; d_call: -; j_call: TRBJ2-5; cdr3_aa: CASSTRGETQYF; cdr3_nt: TGTGCCAGCAGCACCAGGGGAGAGACCCAGTACTTC
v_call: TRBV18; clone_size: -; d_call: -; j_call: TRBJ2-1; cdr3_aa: CASSPTVGSGTAEFF; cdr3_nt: -
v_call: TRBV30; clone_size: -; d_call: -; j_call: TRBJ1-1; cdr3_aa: CAWSVGALGAFF; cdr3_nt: TGTGCCTGGAGTGTAGGGGCTCTGGGAGCTTTCTTT
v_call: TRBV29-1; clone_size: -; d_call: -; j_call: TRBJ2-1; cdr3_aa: CSVETREWDEQFF; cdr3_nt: TGCAGCGTTGAGACCCGGGAGTGGGATGAGCAGTTCTTC
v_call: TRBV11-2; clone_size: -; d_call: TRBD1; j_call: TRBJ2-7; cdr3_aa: CASTLWGTGPYEQYF; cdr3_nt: TGTGCTAGCACCCTGTGGGGGACAGGTCCCTACGAGCAGTACTTC
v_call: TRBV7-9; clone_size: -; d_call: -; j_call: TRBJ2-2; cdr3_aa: CASSARLATNTGELFF; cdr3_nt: TGTGCCAGCAGCGCCCGTCTAGCGACCAACACCGGGGAGCTGTTTTTT
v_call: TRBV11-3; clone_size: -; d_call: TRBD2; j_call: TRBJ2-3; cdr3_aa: CASSPRAGGGRQDTQYF; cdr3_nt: TGTGCCAGCAGCCCCCGCGCCGGAGGCGGGAGACAAGATACGCAGTATTTT
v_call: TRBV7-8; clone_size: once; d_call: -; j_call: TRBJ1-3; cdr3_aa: CASSAGLNSGNTIYF; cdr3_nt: TGTGCCAGCAGCGCCGGACTGAACTCTGGAAACACCATATATTTT
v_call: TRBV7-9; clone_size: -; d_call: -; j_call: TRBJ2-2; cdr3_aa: CASTHPDRNTGELFF; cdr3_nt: TGTGCCAGCACCCACCCCGACAGGAACACCGGGGAGCTGTTTTTT
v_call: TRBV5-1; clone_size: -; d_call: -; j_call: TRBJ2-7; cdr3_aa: CASSLGSGATGEQYF; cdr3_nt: TGCGCCAGCAGCTTGGGTTCAGGGGCCACGGGCGAGCAGTACTTC
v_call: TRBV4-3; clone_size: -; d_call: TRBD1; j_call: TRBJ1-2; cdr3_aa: CASSQDGMGTAYGYTF; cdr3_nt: TGCGCCAGCAGCCAAGATGGTATGGGGACAGCCTATGGCTACACCTTC
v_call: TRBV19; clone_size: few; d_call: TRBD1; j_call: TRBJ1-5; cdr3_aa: CASSGDRGRGQPQHF; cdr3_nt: TGTGCCAGTAGTGGGGACAGGGGGCGCGGTCAGCCCCAGCATTTT
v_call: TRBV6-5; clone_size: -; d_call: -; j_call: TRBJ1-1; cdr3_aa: CASNGARGTEAFF; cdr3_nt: TGTGCCAGCAATGGGGCGAGGGGGACTGAAGCTTTCTTT
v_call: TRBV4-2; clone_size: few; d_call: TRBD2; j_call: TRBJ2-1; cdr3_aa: CASSQDGGLAGGNEQFF; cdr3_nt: TGTGCCAGCAGCCAAGATGGGGGGCTAGCGGGAGGGAATGAGCAGTTCTTC
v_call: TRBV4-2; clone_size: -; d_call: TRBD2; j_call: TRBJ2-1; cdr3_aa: CASSQEGRLAGYYNEQFF; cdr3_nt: TGTGCCAGCAGCCAAGAGGGCCGACTAGCGGGATATTACAATGAGCAGTTCTTC
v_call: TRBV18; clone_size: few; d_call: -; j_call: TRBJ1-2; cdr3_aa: CASSPFQGTNYGYTF; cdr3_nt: TGTGCCAGCTCACCATTCCAGGGGACTAACTATGGCTACACCTTC
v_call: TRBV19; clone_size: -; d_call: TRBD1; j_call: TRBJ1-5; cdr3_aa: CASSGDRGYQPQHF; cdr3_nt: TGTGCCAGTAGTGGGGACAGGGGGTATCAGCCCCAGCATTTT
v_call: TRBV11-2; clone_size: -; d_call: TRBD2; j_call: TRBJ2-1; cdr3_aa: CASSLGSSGRTDEQFF; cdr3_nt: TGTGCCAGCAGCTTAGGGTCCAGCGGGAGAACGGATGAGCAGTTCTTC
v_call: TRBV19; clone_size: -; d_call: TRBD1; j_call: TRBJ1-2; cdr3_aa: CASSIMGRQGADYGYTF; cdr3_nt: TGTGCCAGTAGTATAATGGGCCGACAGGGGGCAGACTATGGCTACACCTTC
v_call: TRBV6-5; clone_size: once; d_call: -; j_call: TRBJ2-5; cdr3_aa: CASAWGRVRETQYF; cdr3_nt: TGTGCCAGCGCCTGGGGCAGGGTTCGGGAGACCCAGTACTTC
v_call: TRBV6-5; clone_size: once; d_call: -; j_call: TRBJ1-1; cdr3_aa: CASSYRTANTEAFF; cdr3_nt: TGTGCCAGCAGTTACCGGACAGCCAACACTGAAGCTTTCTTT
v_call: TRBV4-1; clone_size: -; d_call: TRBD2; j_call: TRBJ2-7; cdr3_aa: CASSPTTSVTTTYEQYF; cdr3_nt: TGCGCCAGCAGTCCCACCACTAGCGTCACTACTACCTACGAGCAGTACTTC